Listed below are T cell receptor beta chains from one sample, sequenced in a study of blood T cell repertoires in COVID-19. The assay was immunoSEQ multiplex PCR, and TCRdb's table has in-frame clones only and misses some. The sample has roughly 82,000 clones; over 70% are singletons. The sample was peripheral blood. The receptors derive from a woman in her sixties with acute or convalescent COVID-19. Each CDR3 is given without its conserved first and last residue. Expanded clones get a size class; other rows say once, few or many, or leave the size out.

V	length	size	J	CDR3
TRBV7-9	14	.	TRBJ2-4	ASSSTDRVGFGIQY
TRBV11-2	13	.	TRBJ2-1	ASSLFQASYNEQF
TRBV7-9	13	.	TRBJ2-1	ASSRTSGGYNEQF
TRBV2	11	.	TRBJ1-2	ASRSGQGVGYT
TRBV12-5	13	.	TRBJ2-7	ASGLAPGQYYEQY
TRBV5-1	12	.	TRBJ2-3	ASSSGTGGRAQY
TRBV29-1	12	.	TRBJ2-7	SVQGAGGHYEQY
TRBV30	11	.	TRBJ1-3	AWSAQGVNTIY
TRBV7-2	13	.	TRBJ2-7	ASSPRPGDSYEQY
TRBV7-2	13	once	TRBJ2-5	ASSRQGASGETQY
TRBV7-8	14	.	TRBJ1-3	ASSLGVPGAGNTIY
TRBV12-3/TRBV12-4	11	.	TRBJ2-7	ASSRDRTYEQY
TRBV6-6	12	.	TRBJ1-3	ASSPGVEGNTIY
TRBV6-1	13	once	TRBJ2-3	ASSEGRTSANTQY
TRBV13	10	.	TRBJ2-5	ASSRGQETQY
TRBV29-1	11	.	TRBJ1-5	SVATGGNQPQH